This T cell receptor (beta chain) was observed in a study of T-cell reconstitution after alpha-beta-depleted transplantation in children. Study-level results: About two months after transplant, alpha-beta T cells reportedly came from several hundred expanded graft clones.

Unique molecular identifiers were incorporated when the TCRbeta library was constructed. TCRdb re-derived calls from the PCR reads in MiXCR, one entry per CDR3 protein. The profile shows 200,000 to 250,000 distinct CDR3 sequences, 7% to 9% of them singletons. The germline gives CDR1 SNHLY, CDR2 FYNNEI. Trimming took off 6 bases at V and 5 bases at J, with 14 bases between the two ends. The CDR3 covers 15 residues. This clonotype was seen a handful of times. Its antigen is not identified. Sequencing was performed on PBMCs, mostly from graft donor cells, taken 360 days after TCRalphabeta/CD19-depleted stem cell transplant. This receptor was obtained from a male patient aged 2-15 years who had a stem cell transplant for acute myeloid leukemia, so the T cells may come from the graft donor. The V gene is TRBV2, the J gene TRBJ1-6, with D hard to call. The DNA for the CDR3 is TGTGCCAGCAGCCCCCGTCGCAAGAATAATTCACCCCTCCACTTT. Its protein product is CASSPRRKNNSPLHF.